Here is one T cell receptor (beta chain) with its context. The antigen is not known. CDR1 LGHNA and CDR2 YNFKEQ come from the germline V gene. CDR3 size: 16 residues. V gave up 0 bases and J gave up 6 bases; unmatched junction bases: 4. The entry originates in a study of cytomegalovirus exposure and HLA in healthy donors. In the study overall: HLA-typed donors contributed 65 million to 95 million unique TCRs, which were held in an early data release.

General study results and limits: Across all donors, roughly uniform sequencing depth was an assumption of the presence/absence analyses.

60 Vbeta and 13 Jbeta primers were used in PCR. This table comes from immunoSEQ multiplex PCR, and its TCRdb copy is limited to in-frame clones, with some not included. The sample yields 93,000 or so clones, roughly 81% seen once. The source material was PBMCs. The V call is TRBV4-2, the J call TRBJ2-2; 10 nucleotides line up with TRBD2. The TCR sequence derives from a woman between 18 and 30 years old in good health and CMV-seropositive. CDR3 in DNA: TGTGCCAGCAGCCAAGATGATACTAGCGGGGCCGGGGAGCTGTTTTTT. It is translated as CASSQDDTSGAGELFF.